The 25 T cell receptor beta chains in this list originate from one sample, sequenced in a study of blood T cell repertoires in COVID-19. Some clones are missing from TCRdb's copy, which holds only in-frame ones; the method was immunoSEQ multiplex PCR. Found here are roughly 300,000 clones, approximately 93% of them singletons; the top ten hold around 2.2%. Sequencing input: peripheral blood. These receptors were collected from a woman aged 25 to 39 with COVID-19, enrolled during active disease.

This clone has just a few counts. In DNA, the CDR3 is TGTGCCTGGAGTGTCCTGGCGGGCCCCTACGAGCAGTACTTC. This gives the protein CAWSVLAGPYEQYF. The V call is TRBV30, the J call TRBJ2-7, with D possibly TRBD2 on 5 matching bases. CDR1 and CDR2 from the germline V gene are GTSNPN and SVGIG (reference sequence). CDR3 length: 14 residues. V shed 0 bases and J shed 2 bases, with 11 bases lying between them.

The rearrangement joins TRBV9 to TRBJ2-2; D may be TRBD1 (5 bases). V lost 1 base, J lost 1 base, and 11 bases lay in between. The CDR3 has 16 amino acids. Per the germline V gene, CDR1 is SGDLS and CDR2 is YYNGEE. CDR3 in DNA: TGTGCCAGCAGCGTATTCAGGGCAAGGAACACCGGGGAGCTGTTTTTT. Translated: CASSVFRARNTGELFF. The full variable domain, completed using reference TRBV9 and TRBJ2-2, is DSGVTQTPKHLITATGQRVTLRCSPRSGDLSVYWYQQSLDQGLQFLIQYYNGEERAKGNILERFSAQQFPDLHSELNLSSLELGDSALYFCASSVFRARNTGELFFGEGSRLTVL.

V usage is TRBV7-9 and J usage is TRBJ1-5; no reliable D call. In germline, CDR1 is SEHNR, CDR2 FQNEAQ (reference sequence). This CDR3 is 14 amino acids long. The V and J ends lost 1 base and 1 base respectively, with 5 bases between them. The CDR3 DNA reads as TGTGCCAGCAGCTTAGACAAAAGCAATCAGCCCCAGCATTTT. Translating it yields CASSLDKSNQPQHF. Full variable domain (rest looked up from reference TRBV7-9 and TRBJ1-5): DTGVSQNPRHKITKRGQNVTFRCDPISEHNRLYWYRQTLGQGPEFLTYFQNEAQLEKSRLLSDRFSAERPKGSFSTLEIQRTEQGDSAMYLCASSLDKSNQPQHFGDGTRLSIL.

The chain links TRBV30 to TRBJ1-3; 9 bases fit TRBD1. V was clipped by 2 bases and J by 10 bases; unmatched bases: 6. This CDR3 is built from 13 residues. The germline V gene encodes CDR1 GTSNPN and CDR2 SVGIG (reference sequence). DNA for the CDR3: TGTGCCTGGAGTACAGGGGGCGCAGAAACCATATATTTT. This sequence encodes CAWSTGGAETIYF.

This clone appeared a few times. The chain is built from TRBV10-3 and TRBJ2-4; no firm D call. CDR1 ENHRY and CDR2 SYGVKD come from the germline V gene. Trimming stripped 0 bases from V and 6 bases from J, with 6 bases between. The CDR3 runs 13 residues. CDR3 sequence reads: CAISESILNIQYF. CDR3 DNA sequence: TGTGCCATCAGTGAGTCTATCCTAAACATTCAGTACTTC.

In DNA, the CDR3 is TGTGCCAGCAGCTTCACCGGGGGACCCCTTCTCTATGGCTACACCTTC. Amino acids: CASSFTGGPLLYGYTF. This sequence joins TRBV7-8 and TRBJ1-2, with D perhaps TRBD1 (5 bases). The V end lost 3 bases, the J end lost 4 bases, and 18 bases lay between the germline ends. Per the germline V gene, CDR1 is SGHVS and CDR2 is FQNEAQ. This CDR3 region has 16 residues.

This rearrangement joins TRBV20-1 to TRBJ2-5; TRBD2 matches 13 bases. This CDR3 spans 16 amino acids. V lost 3 bases and J lost 4; bases outside the gene matches: 8. From germline, CDR1 is DFQATT and CDR2 SNEGSKA (reference sequence). CDR3 in DNA: TGCAGTGCTAGTGGGACTAGCGGGAAGATTATAGAGACCCAGTACTTC. This translates into CSASGTSGKIIETQYF.

The chain employs TRBV3-1 (or the pseudogene TRBV3-2) and TRBJ1-6; 9 nucleotides align to TRBD1. Germline V gene sequence: CDR1 LGHDT, CDR2 YNNKEL (reference sequence). V was pared by 1 base and J by 7 bases, with 5 bases of the junction left unmatched. This CDR3 region has 16 residues. The CDR3 DNA is TGTGCCAGCAGCCAAGGGGACAGGGAGTGGAATTCACCCCTCCACTTT. Its translation: CASSQGDREWNSPLHF.

J is TRBJ2-7 and V is TRBV27, with D tentatively TRBD1 (5 bases). V was pared by 3 bases and J by 7 bases, with 13 bases between. The CDR3 sequence is 13 residues long. Germline values: CDR1 MNHEY, CDR2 SMNVEV (reference sequence). The CDR3 region has the DNA TGTGCCAGCAGTTTTGGGGCCTTAGGGGAGCAGTACTTC. This gives the protein CASSFGALGEQYF.

The J gene is TRBJ1-1, the V gene TRBV7-8, with D hard to call. Trimming shortened V by 5 bases and J by 0 bases, and 7 bases separated the two germline ends. This CDR3 is built from 13 residues. Germline assignment: CDR1 SGHVS and CDR2 FQNEAQ. DNA of the CDR3: TGTGCCAGCAGCGTCCAGATGAACACTGAAGCTTTCTTT. It encodes CASSVQMNTEAFF.

The chain employs TRBV30 and TRBJ2-1; D unresolved. Germline assignment: CDR1 GTSNPN and CDR2 SVGIG (reference sequence). The CDR3 sequence is 11 residues long. V shed 5 bases and J shed 7 bases, with 9 bases lying between them. The CDR3 here is CAWFTVNEQFF. The CDR3 coding sequence is TGTGCCTGGTTTACAGTGAATGAGCAGTTCTTC.

This chain uses TRBV7-9 with TRBJ2-7; TRBD1 matches 10 bases. From germline, CDR1 is SEHNR and CDR2 FQNEAQ (reference sequence). V dropped 4 bases and J dropped 0; count of bases not matched to a gene: 9. The CDR3 is 17 amino acids. The CDR3 loop is CASSSTRTGGVSYEQYF. Here the CDR3 DNA reads TGTGCCAGCAGCTCAACAAGGACAGGGGGAGTCTCCTACGAGCAGTACTTC.

The rearrangement joins TRBV21-1 to TRBJ2-1; the table names TRBD2, a call not compared with the DNA. TRBV21-1 is termed a pseudogene. The CDR3 extends over 16 amino acids. The CDR3 coding sequence is TGTGCCAGCAGCAAAGGTCAGCGGGAGGGGGACAATGAGCAGTTCTTC. This translates into CASSKGQREGDNEQFF.

About this clone: Other nucleotide sequences from this sample produce the same CDR3. This rearrangement joins TRBV5-6 to TRBJ2-1, with 11 bases identical to TRBD2. This CDR3 contains 15 residues. Losses at the gene ends were 2 bases for V and 5 bases for J; bases not matched to a gene: 3. The germline V gene encodes CDR1 SGHDT and CDR2 YYEEEE. The CDR3 sequence is CASSLGTSGNNEQFF. CDR3 nucleotides: TGTGCCAGCAGCTTAGGGACTAGCGGTAACAATGAGCAGTTCTTC.

The CDR3 DNA reads TGTGCCATCAGTAAAACCGGGACAGCAGATCAGCCCCAGCATTTT. Protein product: CAISKTGTADQPQHF. This rearrangement joins TRBV10-3 to TRBJ1-5; TRBD1 aligns across 7 bases. J lost 5 bases, V lost 5 bases, and 9 bases had no gene match. This CDR3 is 15 amino acids long. Germline V gives CDR1 ENHRY, CDR2 SYGVKD.

This chain connects TRBV24-1 to TRBJ1-5; 8 bases are a match to TRBD1. The trim removed 3 bases at V and 1 base at J, leaving 7 bases unmatched. CDR3 length: 17 residues. CDR1 is KGHDR, CDR2 SFDVKD, per germline. The DNA for the CDR3 is TGTGCCACCAGTGATGCCTATACAGGGGGGAGCAATCAGCCCCAGCATTTT. It specifies CATSDAYTGGSNQPQHF.

The chain carries TRBV10-3 and TRBJ1-2; D ambiguous. Trimming shortened V by 3 bases and J by 2 bases, and 13 bases separated the two germline ends. The CDR3 consists of 15 residues. Germline values: CDR1 ENHRY, CDR2 SYGVKD. Here the CDR3 reads CAISEGDYSNYGYTF. CDR3 DNA sequence: TGTGCCATCAGTGAAGGCGACTACAGCAACTATGGCTACACCTTC.

The chain employs TRBV9 and TRBJ2-6; 10 bases line up with TRBD1. The CDR3 extends over 15 amino acids. Germline loops: CDR1 SGDLS, CDR2 YYNGEE. Trimming took 6 bases from V and 2 from J; bases not matched to a gene: 2. Here the CDR3 DNA reads TGTGCCAGCACCGGGACAGGGGCTGGGGCCAACGTCCTGACTTTC. This sequence encodes CASTGTGAGANVLTF. The entire variable domain, with the rest obtained from reference TRBV9 and TRBJ2-6, is as follows: DSGVTQTPKHLITATGQRVTLRCSPRSGDLSVYWYQQSLDQGLQFLIQYYNGEERAKGNILERFSAQQFPDLHSELNLSSLELGDSALYFCASTGTGAGANVLTFGAGSRLTVL.

V and J are TRBV19 and TRBJ1-6, with D perhaps matching TRBD1 (6 bases). With 5 bases removed from V and 8 bases from J, the gap between germline ends came to 16 bases. This CDR3 is 15 amino acids long. The germline CDR1 and CDR2 sequences are LNHDA and SQIVND (reference sequence). The CDR3 is CASSAARGGDSPLHF. The DNA of the CDR3 is TGTGCCAGTAGTGCCGCCAGGGGTGGAGATTCACCCCTCCACTTT.

V gene TRBV27 combines with J gene TRBJ2-1; the D gene is possibly TRBD2 (6 bases). The germline V gene has CDR1 MNHEY and CDR2 SMNVEV (reference sequence). The CDR3 length is 14 residues. Trimming shortened V by 3 bases and J by 2 bases, and 8 bases separated the two germline ends. CDR3 sequence reads: CASSFREPYNEQFF. The CDR3 DNA is TGTGCCAGCAGTTTCCGGGAGCCCTACAATGAGCAGTTCTTC.

This clone came up a few times. The chain recombines TRBV29-1 with TRBJ1-2; D is possibly TRBD1 (5 bases). Germline-derived CDR1 and CDR2 are SQVTM and ANQGSEA. The V end was cut by 3 bases, the J end by 2 bases, with 10 bases between. The CDR3 runs 13 residues. The CDR3, as DNA: TGCAGCGTTGAGGGACTAACGAACTATGGCTACACCTTC. Encoded protein: CSVEGLTNYGYTF.

The chain recombines TRBV12-2 with TRBJ2-6; TRBD2 reflects the table's D call only, with no check against the DNA. TRBV12-2 is a documented pseudogene. The CDR3 runs to 16 residues. The CDR3 region is CASRPQEVSGANVLTF. The CDR3 nucleotides read TGTGCAAGTCGCCCCCAGGAGGTCTCTGGGGCCAACGTCCTGACTTTC.

V gene TRBV11-2 combines with J gene TRBJ2-1, with 9 bases that match TRBD1. The CDR3 spans 18 residues. V was pared by 4 bases and J by 2 bases, with 12 bases of the junction left unmatched. Germline V CDR1 and CDR2: SGHAT, FQNNGV. CDR3 in DNA: TGTGCCAGCAGCTCAACACGAACAGGGGGCTCTACCTACAATGAGCAGTTCTTC. Residues: CASSSTRTGGSTYNEQFF. Together with reference TRBV11-2 and TRBJ2-1, the CDR3 gives the full variable domain: EAGVAQSPRYKIIEKRQSVAFWCNPISGHATLYWYQQILGQGPKLLIQFQNNGVVDDSQLPKDRFSAERLKGVDSTLKIQPAKLEDSAVYLCASSSTRTGGSTYNEQFFGPGTRLTVL.

V is TRBV2 and J is TRBJ1-4; D unresolved. The V gene's germline CDR1 is SNHLY and CDR2 FYNNEI. Trimming shortened V by 5 bases and J by 4 bases, and 8 bases separated the two germline ends. The CDR3 contains 13 residues. The CDR3 DNA follows: TGTGCCAGCAGTCTGATAGTTAATGAAAAACTGTTTTTT. It encodes CASSLIVNEKLFF.

The CDR3 DNA follows: TGTGCCAGCAGCTCTTGGGGGGGGAATCAGCCCCAGCATTTT. Protein sequence: CASSSWGGNQPQHF. The chain is built from TRBV5-6 and TRBJ1-5, with D tentatively TRBD1 (5 bases). The CDR3 is made up of 14 amino acids. CDR1 is SGHDT and CDR2 is YYEEEE in the germline V gene. V lost 3 bases and J 4 bases, leaving 11 bases between the germline ends.